This is a list of T cell receptor beta chains from one sample in a study of cytomegalovirus exposure and HLA in healthy donors. The method was immunoSEQ multiplex PCR; TCRdb's version includes in-frame clones alone and lacks a portion of them. This sample yields approximately 130,000 clones, of which around 75% are seen a single time; around 9.1% belongs to the top ten. The sequenced sample was PBMCs. These receptors originate from a woman between 45 and 65 years old in good health and CMV-seropositive. Both conserved end residues are part of each CDR3. The order of the fields is D gene, clone size, V gene, J gene, CDR3 protein, CDR3 DNA. A D gene is named only where the DNA matches it firmly. Not every row has a clone size; where given, it reads once, few, many or a size class.

D: .; size: .; V: TRBV5-1; J: TRBJ2-2; CDR3: CASSLLSGNTGELFF; DNA: TGCGCCAGCAGCTTGTTGAGCGGGAACACCGGGGAGCTGTTTTTT
D: TRBD2; size: once; V: TRBV10-3; J: TRBJ2-3; CDR3: CAISEATSGRTDTQYF; DNA: TGTGCCATCAGTGAGGCAACTAGCGGACGCACAGATACGCAGTATTTT
D: .; size: once; V: TRBV27; J: TRBJ2-1; CDR3: CASRLRGSYNEQFF; DNA: TGTGCCAGCAGGCTCAGGGGTTCCTACAATGAGCAGTTCTTC
D: TRBD1; size: .; V: TRBV19; J: TRBJ1-5; CDR3: CASSIDPDRVGQPQHF; DNA: TGTGCCAGTAGTATAGATCCAGACAGGGTTGGACAGCCCCAGCATTTT
D: .; size: .; V: TRBV2; J: TRBJ1-1; CDR3: CASSSPLPGGTEAFF; DNA: TGTGCCAGCAGTTCTCCCCTCCCCGGGGGGACTGAAGCTTTCTTT
D: .; size: .; V: TRBV6-5; J: TRBJ2-7; CDR3: CASSSGGAGSSYEQYF; DNA: TGTGCCAGCAGTTCAGGCGGGGCTGGCAGCTCCTACGAGCAGTACTTC
D: .; size: .; V: TRBV5-4; J: TRBJ2-1; CDR3: CASRLGGGEQFF; DNA: TGTGCCAGCAGATTAGGGGGGGGTGAGCAGTTCTTC
D: TRBD1; size: few; V: TRBV9; J: TRBJ1-1; CDR3: CASSVAGTGWDEAFF; DNA: TGTGCCAGCAGCGTAGCCGGGACAGGGTGGGATGAAGCTTTCTTT
D: TRBD2; size: .; V: TRBV4-1; J: TRBJ2-7; CDR3: CASSQVFGTSGYEQYF; DNA: TGCGCCAGCAGCCAAGTCTTCGGGACTAGCGGGTACGAGCAGTACTTC
D: .; size: .; V: TRBV7-2; J: TRBJ1-1; CDR3: CASSRGGGNTEAFF; DNA: TGTGCCAGCAGCAGGGGCGGGGGAAACACTGAAGCTTTCTTT
D: TRBD2; size: .; V: TRBV11-2; J: TRBJ2-7; CDR3: CASSWGAGGTNEQYF; DNA: TGTGCCAGCAGCTGGGGAGCGGGAGGGACCAACGAGCAGTACTTC
D: .; size: few; V: TRBV6-1; J: TRBJ2-5; CDR3: CASREAGVRETQYF; DNA: TGTGCCAGCAGAGAAGCAGGGGTGAGAGAGACCCAGTACTTC
D: TRBD1; size: .; V: TRBV5-1; J: TRBJ1-3; CDR3: CASSLQGALGNTIYF; DNA: TGCGCCAGCAGTTTACAGGGGGCGCTGGGAAACACCATATATTTT
D: TRBD2; size: .; V: TRBV30; J: TRBJ2-7; CDR3: CAFGTSGRYEQYF; DNA: TGTGCCTTCGGGACTAGCGGGAGGTACGAGCAGTACTTC
D: .; size: few; V: TRBV15; J: TRBJ2-7; CDR3: CATSDGQYEQYF; DNA: TGTGCCACCAGCGACGGACAGTACGAGCAGTACTTC
D: TRBD2; size: .; V: TRBV7-2; J: TRBJ2-7; CDR3: CASSRTSGSYEQYF; DNA: TGTGCCAGCAGCCGGACTAGCGGTTCCTACGAGCAGTACTTC
D: .; size: .; V: TRBV19; J: TRBJ2-1; CDR3: CASSIEPAGRGLWGEQFF; DNA: TGTGCCAGTAGTATAGAACCAGCTGGACGGGGGTTGTGGGGTGAGCAGTTCTTC
D: TRBD1; size: .; V: TRBV6-5; J: TRBJ1-2; CDR3: CASSQGQGHYGYTF; DNA: TGTGCCAGCAGTCAGGGACAGGGGCACTATGGCTACACCTTC
D: .; size: .; V: TRBV6-1; J: TRBJ2-1; CDR3: CASRDPRGGREQFF; DNA: TGTGCCAGCAGAGACCCGCGAGGGGGACGCGAGCAGTTCTTC
D: .; size: .; V: TRBV7-9; J: TRBJ2-1; CDR3: CASSGQVNEQFF; DNA: TGCGCCAGCAGCGGCCAGGTCAATGAGCAGTTCTTC
D: TRBD1; size: few; V: TRBV11-2; J: TRBJ1-1; CDR3: CASSPKDRDSFF; DNA: TGTGCCAGCAGCCCGAAGGACAGGGATTCTTTCTTT
D: .; size: .; V: TRBV11-2; J: TRBJ1-2; CDR3: CASSLGSFNFNYGYTF; DNA: TGTGCCAGCAGCTTAGGCAGTTTCAATTTCAACTATGGCTACACCTTC
D: .; size: .; V: TRBV29-1; J: TRBJ2-4; CDR3: CSVGGSLLNKNIQYF; DNA: TGCAGCGTGGGGGGTTCCCTGTTGAACAAAAACATTCAGTACTTC
D: TRBD1; size: .; V: TRBV11-3; J: TRBJ2-7; CDR3: CASSLQTGGFYEQYF; DNA: TGTGCCAGCAGCCTCCAGACAGGGGGCTTCTACGAGCAGTACTTC
D: .; size: .; V: TRBV5-6; J: TRBJ1-1; CDR3: CASSYMNTEAFF; DNA: TGTGCCAGCTCGTATATGAACACTGAAGCTTTCTTT
D: TRBD1; size: few; V: TRBV7-8; J: TRBJ2-7; CDR3: CASSYTGVFEQYF; DNA: TGTGCCAGCAGCTACACAGGGGTCTTCGAGCAGTACTTC
D: .; size: .; V: TRBV7-9; J: TRBJ2-1; CDR3: CASSPGQFSYNEQFF; DNA: TGTGCCAGCAGCCCCGGACAGTTCTCCTACAATGAGCAGTTCTTC
D: TRBD2; size: .; V: TRBV4-1; J: TRBJ2-5; CDR3: CASSQDTGGRAQETQYF; DNA: TGCGCCAGCAGCCAAGATACTGGCGGGAGGGCCCAAGAGACCCAGTACTTC
D: .; size: once; V: TRBV7-6; J: TRBJ2-2; CDR3: CASSLAGRPTGELFF; DNA: TGTGCCAGCAGCTTAGCGGGCAGACCCACCGGGGAGCTGTTTTTT
D: TRBD1; size: .; V: TRBV27; J: TRBJ1-5; CDR3: CASSLSGTGNQPQHF; DNA: TGTGCCAGCAGTTTATCGGGGACAGGGAATCAGCCCCAGCATTTT
D: TRBD2; size: .; V: TRBV7-9; J: TRBJ2-3; CDR3: CASSSSGGGTDTQYF; DNA: TGTGCCAGCAGCTCCAGCGGGGGAGGGACAGATACGCAGTATTTT
D: TRBD2; size: .; V: TRBV5-1; J: TRBJ2-5; CDR3: CASSLALAGGQETQYF; DNA: TGCGCCAGCAGCTTGGCCTTGGCGGGGGGGCAAGAGACCCAGTACTTC
D: TRBD1; size: few; V: TRBV7-9; J: TRBJ2-7; CDR3: CASSRTGNHEQYF; DNA: TGTGCCAGCAGCAGGACAGGGAACCACGAGCAGTACTTC
D: .; size: .; V: TRBV4-1; J: TRBJ1-5; CDR3: CASSQSFYRSNQPQHF; DNA: TGCGCCAGCAGCCAGAGTTTCTATCGGAGCAATCAGCCCCAGCATTTT
D: .; size: .; V: TRBV2; J: TRBJ1-2; CDR3: CASSVFLSYGYTF; DNA: TGTGCCAGCAGTGTTTTCCTCTCCTATGGCTACACCTTC
D: .; size: once; V: TRBV7-2; J: TRBJ1-1; CDR3: CASILQVGAPNTEAFF; DNA: TGTGCCAGCATCCTACAGGTGGGGGCCCCGAACACTGAAGCTTTCTTT
D: .; size: once; V: TRBV7-9; J: TRBJ2-3; CDR3: CASSPEADTQYF; DNA: TGTGCCAGCAGCCCAGAGGCAGATACGCAGTATTTT
D: .; size: .; V: TRBV5-1; J: TRBJ2-1; CDR3: CASSFDTGEPYNEQFF; DNA: TGCGCCAGCAGCTTCGATACGGGAGAGCCCTACAATGAGCAGTTCTTC
D: .; size: .; V: TRBV7-8; J: TRBJ1-5; CDR3: CASSFRTDNSNQPQHF; DNA: TGTGCCAGCAGCTTTCGGACAGACAATAGCAATCAGCCCCAGCATTTT
D: .; size: .; V: TRBV2; J: TRBJ1-1; CDR3: CASSTRTANTEAFF; DNA: TGTGCCAGCAGCACCCGGACAGCGAACACTGAAGCTTTCTTT